The clone carrying this T cell receptor (beta chain) was detected only a few times. Antigen specificity is unknown. One entry per CDR3 protein, called by TCRdb with MiXCR from the 5' RACE reads. The sample holds approximately 540,000 distinct CDR3 sequences; approximately 11% are singletons and the top ten take 6.8%. The data derive from a study of CD8 T cells in ankylosing spondylitis. Study-wide findings and caveats: Within matched ankylosing spondylitis synovial fluid, disease-linked clones were reportedly significantly enriched. Apparently characteristic of ankylosing spondylitis blood was a TCR beta motif (eight highly homologous variants).

V lost 6 bases to trimming and J lost 5 bases; unmatched junction nucleotides: 2. The CDR3 sequence is 13 residues long. The sequence derives from a male donor with ankylosing spondylitis. The sample consisted of blood, either unsorted or a sorted T cell fraction (not recorded which). The chain has TRBV12-3 or TRBV12-4 and TRBJ2-1, with 9 bases lining up with TRBD2. The CDR3 is CASRWTSDNEQFF. DNA for the CDR3: TGTGCCAGCAGATGGACTAGCGACAATGAGCAGTTCTTC.